This is a list of T cell receptor beta chains from one sample in a study of T-cell memory formation after mild COVID-19. TCRdb ran MiXCR on the 5' RACE reads and lists one entry per CDR3 protein. The table lists around 340,000 distinct CDR3 sequences, roughly 15% of them singletons. Material for sequencing was PBMCs or a T cell subset sorted from them (not recorded which). These receptor sequences come from a man younger than 35 who had mild COVID-19 (a few samples of this study predate the infection). Cell type and time point are not known. The conserved cysteine and the conserved F or W are not part of the CDR3 here. Clone size is stated in some rows and not others, as once, few, many or a class when expanded.

CDR3 | V | size
ASTRGGWGSPLH | TRBV6-1 | NA
ASSAPGQRDEKLF | TRBV9 | NA
ASSYGTGMDYT | TRBV6-6 | few
ASSSWRVSDTEAF | TRBV7-9 | NA
ASSLGYQQSYEQY | TRBV7-9 | few
ASSQGVAGSPTSRHTQY | TRBV3-1 | NA
ASGAGAQETQY | TRBV12-3/TRBV12-4 | few
ASSPVMAEAF | TRBV18 | few
ASSSRRQGNTGELF | TRBV7-8 | NA
ASSSGTNTGELF | TRBV7-6 | NA
ASSESMTRGPRETQY | TRBV9 | NA
ASSSASNTGELF | TRBV28 | few
ASSLGVRGNDEQY | TRBV5-8 | NA
ASGDVTDTQY | TRBV10-2 | NA
ASSEGAHPSYEQY | TRBV19 | NA
ASRYRPGQGVTDTQY | TRBV12-3/TRBV12-4 | few
ASSSEGRTYEQY | TRBV5-5 | few
ASSEARDRGAEQY | TRBV2 | NA
ASSLGTSGGIWDEQF | TRBV11-2 | NA
SVLSDKREVQY | TRBV29-1 | once
ASSYGRSGANVLT | TRBV6-5 | few
ASRYTTNEKLF | TRBV5-5 | few
ATSREARGSEKLF | TRBV15 | few
ASRTLKTIGYT | TRBV6-5 | NA
ASSDFSGANVLT | TRBV2 | NA
ASRSTGGVAKNIQY | TRBV28 | NA
ASRADGNSPLH | TRBV2 | NA
ASSPGLWDRGRDEQF | TRBV11-2 | few
ASSQEGGGLSDTQY | TRBV4-1 | few
ASSSGSTSTADTQY | TRBV5-8 | NA
ASSQDRGSSYEQY | TRBV4-1 | NA
SATTGLSYEQY | TRBV20-1 | NA
ASSLARWVRDTYGYT | TRBV7-9 | NA
ASSLTGAGQPQH | TRBV7-9 | few
ASRRQRVYGYT | TRBV28 | NA
SASGQVGSREQF | TRBV20-1 | few
ASSRLRADTQY | TRBV7-3 | NA
ASSQGNIEQF | TRBV4-1 | NA
ASSTTANEQF | TRBV6-6 | few
ASSAWTSEDTDTQY | TRBV12-3/TRBV12-4 | NA
ASTPLGLRGNEQF | TRBV28 | NA
ASSGNPDRSWEQY | TRBV5-6 | many
ASSPGLAGAYEQY | TRBV2 | NA
ASSQIGHGDEQF | TRBV4-1 | NA
ASSLASTGADNQPQH | TRBV4-1 | NA
ASRVGGADHYGYT | TRBV28 | NA
ASSSRRNNEQF | TRBV19 | NA
ASGKSGNTEAF | TRBV25-1 | few
ASTTPGTSVSGELF | TRBV4-1 | few
SVEKQGSGGANVLT | TRBV29-1 | once